This entry lists 14 T cell receptor beta chains sequenced from one sample in a study of shared clonotypes between healthy human individuals. Measured with immunoSEQ multiplex PCR; TCRdb has only the in-frame clones, and not every one. The profile shows about 2.3 million clones, more than 85% of them singletons. The specimen sequenced was naive CD4+ T cells from PBMCs. Indicated subset: CD45RA+ positively selected. The receptor source for this set is a man aged 18 to 29 in good health. Some clones in this sample may be carry-over from other donors' samples.

This chain uses TRBV10-3 with TRBJ2-7; 8 bases are shared with TRBD1. Germline V gene data show CDR1 as ENHRY and CDR2 as SYGVKD. V shed 8 bases and J 3 bases; nucleotides not matched to a gene: 6. This CDR3 comprises 13 residues. In nucleotides, the CDR3 is TGTGCCATCCGAAACGGACAGGGCTACGAGCAGTACTTC. This gives the protein CAIRNGQGYEQYF.

The J gene is TRBJ2-7, the V gene TRBV28; 7 bases agree with TRBD2. This CDR3 contains 15 residues. CDR1 MDHEN and CDR2 SYDVKM come from the germline V gene. V lost 0 bases, J lost 3 bases, and 5 bases stayed unmatched. The CDR3 sequence: CASSLWWTRDYEQYF. The CDR3 coding sequence is TGTGCCAGCAGTTTATGGTGGACTAGGGACTACGAGCAGTACTTC.

The J gene is TRBJ2-7, the V gene TRBV28; 7 nucleotides agree with TRBD1. V gave up 7 bases and J gave up 4 bases; unmatched junction bases: 10. The CDR3 spans 14 residues. Germline V gene lookup returns CDR1 MDHEN and CDR2 SYDVKM. The CDR3 coding sequence is TGTGCCAGCACCCGACAGGGCGCCCGGTACGAGCAGTACTTC. Its translation is CASTRQGARYEQYF.

Worth noting for this clone: Other DNA variants within this sample encode the same CDR3. The rearrangement links TRBV7-3 to TRBJ1-1, with 8 positions matching TRBD1. The trim removed 4 bases at V and 6 bases at J, leaving 4 bases unmatched. This CDR3 has 13 residues. The germline V gene encodes CDR1 SGHTA and CDR2 FQGTGA. CDR3 nucleotides: TGTGCCAGCAGCTCCCAACAGGGGGCTGAAGCTTTCTTT. This translates into CASSSQQGAEAFF.

Details on this clone: Other nucleotide sequences from this sample produce the same CDR3. CDR3 residues: CASSWDSNQPQHF. The CDR3 bases are TGTGCCAGCAGCTGGGACAGTAATCAGCCCCAGCATTTT. This rearrangement joins TRBV11-2 to TRBJ1-5, with TRBD1 matching over 7 bases. This CDR3 spans 13 amino acids. CDR1 SGHAT and CDR2 FQNNGV come from the germline V gene. Unmatched junction bases numbered 1, after V lost 4 bases and J lost 4 bases.

The rearrangement joins TRBV7-2 to TRBJ2-3; D may be TRBD2 (6 bases). The CDR3 is 16 residues long. Trimming stripped 1 base from V and 4 bases from J, with 15 bases between. Germline V gene data show CDR1 as SGHTA and CDR2 as FQGNSA. CDR3 sequence: CASSLGLTSRADTQYF. The CDR3 nucleotides read TGTGCCAGCAGCTTAGGTCTGACTAGTCGGGCAGATACGCAGTATTTT.

The gene calls are TRBV5-8 and TRBJ2-7; D not resolved. Per the germline V gene, CDR1 is SGHTS and CDR2 is YDEGEE. The germline V and J ends were trimmed by 5 bases and 1 base, with 7 bases remaining between them. This CDR3 contains 12 residues. CDR3 sequence (DNA): TGTGCCAGCAGATGGGTATCCTACGAGCAGTACTTC. Encoded protein: CASRWVSYEQYF.

The rearrangement joins TRBV28 to TRBJ1-5; TRBD1 agrees at 8 bases. Losses at the gene ends were 7 bases for V and 7 bases for J; bases not matched to a gene: 12. Germline CDR1 and CDR2: MDHEN and SYDVKM. The CDR3 sequence is 15 residues long. The CDR3 nucleotides are TGTGCCAGCACTCCCCACACAGGGGGTGGGCAGCCCCAGCATTTT. Encoded protein: CASTPHTGGGQPQHF. Filled out from reference TRBV28 and TRBJ1-5, the complete variable domain reads DVKVTQSSRYLVKRTGEKVFLECVQDMDHENMFWYRQDPGLGLRLIYFSYDVKMKEKGDIPEGYSVSREKKERFSLILESASTNQTSMYLCASTPHTGGGQPQHFGDGTRLSIL.

The J gene is TRBJ1-2, the V gene TRBV20-1; no firm D call. The CDR3 runs 11 residues. CDR1 and CDR2 (germline): DFQATT, SNEGSKA (reference sequence). CDR3 nucleotides: TGCTTAACCCCGGTCAACGGGGGCTACACCTTC. This sequence encodes CLTPVNGGYTF.

The chain links TRBV7-2 to TRBJ2-7; D is unclear. This CDR3 region has 13 residues. V lost 8 bases, J lost 3 bases, and 14 bases lay in between. The germline V gene encodes CDR1 SGHTA and CDR2 FQGNSA. In DNA form, the CDR3 reads TGTGCCAGCCGGCCCGACCCCAACTACGAGCAGTACTTC. Translation: CASRPDPNYEQYF.

This chain connects TRBV5-1 to TRBJ2-1; perhaps TRBD2 as D (6 bases). Trimming stripped 5 bases from V and 6 bases from J, with 12 bases between. Germline V lookup: CDR1 SGHRS, CDR2 YFSETQ. The CDR3 sequence is 13 residues long. The CDR3 nucleotides are TGCGCCAGCAGTTCCGGGACTGCCAATGAGCAGTTCTTC. This gives the protein CASSSGTANEQFF.

The chain couples TRBV7-2 to TRBJ2-1, with no clear D. This CDR3 is 14 amino acids long. Germline CDR1 is SGHTA and CDR2 is FQGNSA. The V and J ends lost 5 bases and 2 bases respectively, with 10 bases between them. The chain's CDR3 is CASSLNSPYNEQFF. CDR3 bases: TGTGCCAGCAGCCTTAACTCTCCCTACAATGAGCAGTTCTTC.

This rearrangement joins TRBV6-1 to TRBJ2-7; possible D gene TRBD2, 5 bases. Germline CDR1 and CDR2: MNHNS and SASEGT. The V end lost 5 bases, the J end lost 5 bases, and 19 bases lay between the germline ends. CDR3 length: 15 amino acids. The CDR3 DNA reads TGTGCCAGCAGTCCACCAGCGGTCGTCGGCCACGAGCAGTACTTC. Its protein is CASSPPAVVGHEQYF.

The chain couples TRBV29-1 to TRBJ1-2; D may be TRBD1 (5 bases). Looked up from germline, CDR1 is SQVTM and CDR2 is ANQGSEA. This CDR3 region has 13 residues. V lost 6 bases and J 3 bases, leaving 14 bases between the germline ends. CDR3 sequence (DNA): TGCAGCGTCGGGACTCCTCTGGACTATGGCTACACCTTC. Its protein is CSVGTPLDYGYTF.